These T cell receptor beta chains were read from a single sample in a study of CD8 T cells in ankylosing spondylitis. TCRdb re-called the 5' RACE reads through MiXCR, storing one row per CDR3 protein. There are roughly 220,000 distinct CDR3 sequences in the sample; approximately 10% occur only once, and about 20% lies in the top ten. Material for sequencing was blood, either unsorted or a sorted T cell fraction (not recorded which). The receptors here all came from a male donor with ankylosing spondylitis or in good health (not recorded which). The CDR3 runs from the conserved cysteine through the conserved F or W. Fields, in order: clone size, V gene, J gene, D gene, CDR3 protein, CDR3 DNA. A D gene is named only where the DNA matches it firmly. Some rows mark clone size as missing; the rest say once, few, many or name a class of expanded clone.

.	TRBV29-1	TRBJ2-1	TRBD1	CSVEDEGQGANEQFF	TGCAGCGTTGAAGACGAGGGACAGGGAGCAAATGAGCAGTTCTTC
many	TRBV6-7	TRBJ2-3	TRBD1	CASTTPGQGIDTQYF	TGTGCCAGCACCACACCGGGACAGGGGATAGATACGCAGTATTTT
many	TRBV5-1	TRBJ1-6	.	CASRVSPLHF	TGCGCCAGCAGGGTTTCACCCCTCCACTTT
.	TRBV3-1	TRBJ2-4	.	CASSQEEGLNIQYF	TGTGCCAGCAGCCAAGAGGAGGGCTTAAACATTCAGTACTTC
many	TRBV12-3/TRBV12-4	TRBJ1-1	TRBD1	CASRRADRENTEAFF	TGTGCCAGCAGGAGAGCCGACAGGGAGAACACTGAAGCTTTCTTT
once	TRBV2	TRBJ1-2	TRBD1	CARGPGQGRDYGYTF	TGTGCCAGGGGCCCGGGACAGGGCAGAGACTATGGCTACACCTTC
many	TRBV20-1	TRBJ2-3	TRBD1	CSARDPGQGAGADTQYF	TGCAGTGCTAGAGACCCCGGACAGGGGGCTGGGGCAGATACGCAGTATTTT
.	TRBV27	TRBJ2-7	.	CASSPGEQYF	TGTGCCAGCAGCCCAGGGGAGCAGTACTTC
many	TRBV5-1	TRBJ2-5	TRBD2	CASSDGLAAWETQYF	TGCGCCAGCAGCGACGGACTAGCGGCATGGGAGACCCAGTACTTC
many	TRBV5-1	TRBJ1-4	.	CASSPAVATNEKLFF	TGCGCCAGCAGCCCGGCGGTGGCAACTAATGAAAAACTGTTTTTT
many	TRBV5-1	TRBJ1-6	.	CASSLEAGEGSPLHF	TGCGCCAGCAGCTTGGAGGCAGGCGAAGGATCACCCCTCCACTTT
.	TRBV20-1	TRBJ1-1	.	CSARFGGRSTEAFF	TGCAGTGCTAGGTTTGGGGGGCGGAGTACTGAAGCTTTCTTT
few	TRBV2	TRBJ1-5	.	CASSAQEDQPQHF	TGTGCCAGCAGTGCTCAAGAGGATCAGCCCCAGCATTTT
many	TRBV12-3/TRBV12-4	TRBJ2-3	TRBD2	CASSSGVAGGSTDTQYF	TGTGCCAGCAGTTCCGGTGTAGCGGGGGGTTCCACAGATACGCAGTATTTT
.	TRBV5-1	TRBJ2-5	TRBD2	CASSPGLAGGPGETQYF	TGCGCCAGCAGCCCGGGACTAGCGGGGGGGCCTGGAGAGACCCAGTACTTC
many	TRBV20-1	TRBJ2-1	TRBD2	CSASVLASSYNEQFF	TGCAGTGCTAGTGTACTAGCGAGCTCCTACAATGAGCAGTTCTTC
many	TRBV7-2	TRBJ2-7	TRBD1	CASSFQDRGYEQYF	TGTGCCAGCAGCTTTCAGGACAGGGGTTACGAGCAGTACTTC
many	TRBV20-1	TRBJ1-2	.	CSASGTVYGYTF	TGCAGTGCTAGTGGCACGGTCTATGGCTACACCTTC
many	TRBV5-1	TRBJ2-5	TRBD2	CASSLNRSGVVQETQYF	TGCGCCAGCAGCTTGAATAGGAGCGGGGTCGTCCAAGAGACCCAGTACTTC
few	TRBV7-8	TRBJ2-2	.	CASSSEEGGAAGELFF	TGTGCCAGCAGCTCAGAGGAGGGGGGAGCCGCCGGGGAGCTGTTTTTT
many	TRBV7-7	TRBJ2-2	.	CASSPGRGELFF	TGTGCTAGCAGCCCAGGGCGCGGGGAGCTGTTTTTT
few	TRBV5-1	TRBJ1-2	TRBD1	CASSFGGGQDYGYTF	TGCGCCAGCAGCTTCGGAGGGGGACAGGACTATGGCTACACCTTC
.	TRBV11-2	TRBJ2-7	.	CASRAHYEQYF	TGTGCCAGCCGGGCCCACTACGAGCAGTACTTC
few	TRBV2	TRBJ2-5	.	CASRYGPKETQYF	TGTGCCAGTCGTTACGGGCCGAAGGAGACCCAGTACTTC
many	TRBV7-2	TRBJ2-5	.	CASSLRVADQETQYF	TGTGCCAGCAGCTTAAGGGTAGCGGACCAAGAGACCCAGTACTTC